The 18 T cell receptor beta chains below come from one sample, sequenced in a study of T cells in Graves' hyperthyroidism and ophthalmopathy (dated by TCRdb to the late 2010s). Receptor amplification or capture employed multiplex PCR. The run used an Illumina HiSeq 2000. The TCR beta CDR3 regions were amplified from the RNA transcripts. The TCR CDR3 was subjected to a first round of RT-PCR using the HTBI primer set and the Qiagen OneStep RT-PCR kit. The public reads were reprocessed in TCRdb via fastp at Q25 and MiXCR, keeping in-frame beta chains. When rows share a CDR3 protein, they turn into one entry using the most common DNA and genes. The sample yields 490,000 or so distinct CDR3 sequences; less than 25% were counted once. Under 55% of the sample comes from the top ten. Sequencing was carried out using blood. Receptor source: a woman in her 70s with Graves' ophthalmopathy.

This clonotype appeared a few times. The chain uses TRBV12-5 and TRBJ2-4; no clear D. The germline V gene has CDR1 LGHNT and CDR2 FRNRAP. CDR3 size: 12 residues. Trimming removed 4 bases from V and 10 bases from J, with 11 bases in between. CDR3 coding DNA: TGTGCTAGTGGTTGGGAAAACGGGATTCAGTACTTC. This translates into CASGWENGIQYF. The complete variable domain, with remaining parts taken from reference TRBV12-5 and TRBJ2-4, reads DARVTQTPRHKVTEMGQEVTMRCQPILGHNTVFWYRQTMMQGLELLAYFRNRAPLDDSGMPKDRFSAEMPDATLATLKIQPSEPRDSAVYFCASGWENGIQYFGAGTRLSVL.

With respect to this clonotype: This clone may be a read error of a much larger clone one base away. V usage is TRBV6-5 and J usage is TRBJ1-6; 9 nucleotides match TRBD1. After removal of 2 bases from V and 11 bases from J, the junction contained 7 bases not matched to a gene. The CDR3 length is 15 residues. Germline V gene data show CDR1 as MNHEY and CDR2 as SVGAGI. This CDR3 reads CASSYGQGFRPPLHF. The CDR3 DNA is TGTGCCAGCAGTTACGGACAGGGGTTTAGGCCACCCCTCCACTTT.

This chain joins TRBV11-2 and TRBJ2-3; 9 positions agree with TRBD2. This CDR3 contains 20 residues. The germline CDR1 and CDR2 sequences are SGHAT and FQNNGV. With V trimmed by 1 base and J by 1 base, 15 bases remained unmatched. CDR3 bases: TGTGCCAGCAGCTTAGTTGTGGGACTAGCACCTAGAGAGGGCACAGATACGCAGTATTTT. This encodes CASSLVVGLAPREGTDTQYF.

The chain uses TRBV3-1 and TRBJ1-4; D unclear. This CDR3 has 16 residues. The germline V and J ends were trimmed by 3 bases and 1 base, with 12 bases remaining between them. Germline V gene data show CDR1 as LGHDT and CDR2 as YNNKEL (reference sequence). CDR3 amino acids: CASSHGESLTNEKLFF. CDR3 nucleotide sequence: TGTGCCAGCAGCCACGGGGAGAGCTTAACTAATGAAAAACTGTTTTTT. Based on the CDR3 plus reference TRBV3-1 and TRBJ1-4, the full variable domain is DTAVSQTPKYLVTQMGNDKSIKCEQNLGHDTMYWYKQDSKKFLKIMFSYNNKELIINETVPNRFSPKSPDKAHLNLHINSLELGDSAVYFCASSHGESLTNEKLFFGSGTQLSVL.

The genes are TRBV15 and TRBJ2-3; unclear D gene. V was shortened by 4 bases and J by 4 bases, with 18 bases between the two germline ends. The V gene's germline CDR1 is LNHNV and CDR2 YYDKDF (reference sequence). The length of the CDR3 is 16 residues. CDR3 loop: CATSTLNPYPPDTQYF. The CDR3 bases are TGTGCCACCAGCACCCTCAACCCCTACCCGCCAGATACGCAGTATTTT.

The rearrangement joins TRBV19 to TRBJ2-2, with D possibly matching TRBD1 (6 bases). The ends were cut back, 6 bases at V and 1 base at J, with 9 bases in the middle. There are 14 residues in the CDR3. Germline V gene lookup returns CDR1 LNHDA and CDR2 SQIVND (reference sequence). CDR3 sequence (DNA): TGTGCCAGTAGACCGACAGGGAACACCGGGGAGCTGTTTTTT. Translation: CASRPTGNTGELFF.

The chain uses TRBV29-1 and TRBJ2-2; 10 positions match TRBD2. This CDR3 spans 16 amino acids. The germline V gene encodes CDR1 SQVTM and CDR2 ANQGSEA. With 4 bases clipped from V and 2 bases from J, the junction kept 7 bases outside the gene matches. The CDR3: CSVGLAGPLNTGELFF. The CDR3 DNA is TGCAGCGTTGGACTAGCGGGCCCGCTAAACACCGGGGAGCTGTTTTTT.

As concerns this clonotype: This may be a read error, as it is one base from a much larger clone. The chain is built from TRBV2 and TRBJ2-7; 14 positions agree with TRBD2. This CDR3 has 15 residues. Germline assignment: CDR1 SNHLY and CDR2 FYNNEI. V lost 6 bases and J lost 5; bases outside the gene matches: 6. The CDR3 loop reads CASRRLAGGSHEQYF. In DNA, the CDR3 is TGTGCCAGCAGGAGACTAGCGGGAGGGTCCCACGAGCAGTACTTC. The variable domain in full, completed from reference TRBV2 and TRBJ2-7, reads EPEVTQTPSHQVTQMGQEVILRCVPISNHLYFYWYRQILGQKVEFLVSFYNNEISEKSEIFDDQFSVERPDGSNFTLKIRSTKLEDSAMYFCASRRLAGGSHEQYFGPGTRLTVT.

This chain links TRBV6-1 with TRBJ2-7, with 8 bases aligning to TRBD1. The CDR3 covers 13 residues. After removal of 4 bases from V and 6 bases from J, the junction contained 5 bases not matched to a gene. Germline V gene sequence: CDR1 MNHNS, CDR2 SASEGT. CDR3 residues: CASSADRGGEQYF. The CDR3 DNA reads TGTGCCAGCAGTGCCGACAGGGGTGGCGAGCAGTACTTC.

The gene calls are TRBV29-1 and TRBJ2-7, with 11 bases that match TRBD2. The CDR3 has 14 residues. J was trimmed by 6 bases and V by 3 bases; bases with no gene match: 7. Per germline, CDR1 SQVTM and CDR2 ANQGSEA. The CDR3 reads CSVEFTSGRSEQYF. The DNA of the CDR3 is TGCAGCGTTGAGTTTACTAGCGGGAGAAGCGAGCAGTACTTC.

This clonotype was recorded a few times. This chain links TRBV4-1 with TRBJ2-1, with TRBD1 matching 10 bases. The V gene's germline CDR1 is MGHRA and CDR2 YSYEKL. The CDR3 is 17 residues long. The V gene end was trimmed by 1 base and the J gene end by 6 bases; junction bases not matched to a gene: 9. CDR3 in DNA: TGCGCCAGCAGCCAAGCTCCGACAGGGGGCGCTGGCAATGAGCAGTTCTTC. Encoded protein: CASSQAPTGGAGNEQFF.

The V and J genes are TRBV28 and TRBJ2-3; TRBD2 matches at 9 bases. J was trimmed by 4 bases and V by 7 bases; bases with no gene match: 6. The CDR3 is made up of 14 amino acids. The germline gives CDR1 MDHEN, CDR2 SYDVKM. CDR3 in amino acids: CASTRSGRPDTQYF. CDR3 in DNA: TGTGCCAGCACCCGTAGCGGGAGACCAGATACGCAGTATTTT.

The V gene is TRBV6-2 or TRBV6-3, the J gene TRBJ2-7, with 7 bases that match TRBD1. Germline CDR1 MNHEY, CDR2 SVGEGT. Germline trimming cut 2 bases from V and 4 bases from J; bases unmatched to any gene: 8. This CDR3 spans 15 amino acids. In DNA, the CDR3 is TGTGCCAGCAGTTACCCCGACAGGGAAGATTACGAGCAGTACTTC. It yields the protein CASSYPDREDYEQYF.

This clonotype was detected only a few times. The J gene is TRBJ2-7, the V gene TRBV12-3 or TRBV12-4, with TRBD2 identical over 10 bases. The junction had 14 bases not matched to a gene; V was cut back by 5 bases and J by 7 bases. The CDR3 has 16 residues. CDR3 nucleotide sequence: TGTGCCAGCAGTAGGGGGAGCAGCGGGAGGGTGGGTGAGCAGTACTTC. Its protein is CASSRGSSGRVGEQYF.

The rearrangement joins TRBV10-3 to TRBJ1-6; 7 nucleotides agree with TRBD1. CDR1 is ENHRY and CDR2 is SYGVKD in the germline V gene. Trimming cost V 5 bases and J 7 bases; bases outside gene matches: 5. The CDR3 has 14 amino acids. Written as DNA, the CDR3 is TGTGCCATCAGTTCCGGGACAGAGAATTCACCCCTCCACTTT. Residues: CAISSGTENSPLHF.

This clonotype has ten or more counts. The CDR3 protein is CASNAGLVNTEAFF. For the CDR3, the DNA is TGTGCCAGTAACGCTGGGCTGGTGAACACTGAAGCTTTCTTT. The chain is built from TRBV28 and TRBJ1-1, with D unresolved. Trimming took off 9 bases at V and 0 bases at J, with 14 bases between the two ends. The CDR3 spans 14 residues. Looked up from germline, CDR1 is MDHEN and CDR2 is SYDVKM.

This chain links TRBV20-1 with TRBJ2-5; 8 bases are a match to TRBD2. With 7 bases clipped from V and 5 bases from J, the junction kept 15 bases outside the gene matches. The CDR3 spans 15 residues. Germline CDR1 and CDR2: DFQATT and SNEGSKA (reference sequence). The CDR3 DNA sequence: TGCAGTGTGGACCTGGCGCGGGAGGTGGGGGAGACCCAGTACTTC. Translation: CSVDLAREVGETQYF.

This clonotype showed up just a few times. This sequence joins TRBV6-6 and TRBJ1-4; D possibly corresponds to TRBD1 (5 bases). Germline CDR1 is MNHNY and CDR2 is SVGAGI (reference sequence). Trimming left V 2 bases short and J 0 bases short, with 10 bases between. The length of the CDR3 is 16 residues. In DNA, the CDR3 is TGTGCCAGCAGTTACGCGACAGATGCAACTAATGAAAAACTGTTTTTT. As protein: CASSYATDATNEKLFF.